These T cell receptor beta chains were read from a single sample in a study of T cells in Graves' hyperthyroidism and ophthalmopathy. MiXCR was run by TCRdb on the multiplex PCR reads, yielding one entry per CDR3 protein. The sample gives about 840,000 distinct CDR3 sequences, roughly 40% of which show up once; approximately 8.7% is in the top ten. Sequenced material: blood. The receptors here all came from a man younger than 35 with Graves' hyperthyroidism. Each CDR3 is given with its conserved first and last residue. The order of the fields is clone size, CDR3 length, D gene, V gene, J gene, CDR3 DNA, CDR3 protein. A D gene is named only where the DNA matches it firmly. Clone size appears in some rows only: once, few, many, or a class for an expanded clone.

many	13	NA	TRBV7-9	TRBJ2-5	TGTGCCAGCAGCTTATCAGGGGAGGAGACCCAGTACTTC	CASSLSGEETQYF
once	17	NA	TRBV7-9	TRBJ1-1	TGCGCCAGCAGCCAAGACCCGTTTACCAGCATGAACACTGAAGCTTTCTTT	CASSQDPFTSMNTEAFF
few	15	NA	TRBV5-1	TRBJ1-2	TGCGCCAGCAGCCACCGGGACCCCGATAACTATGGCTACACCTTC	CASSHRDPDNYGYTF
many	15	NA	TRBV5-4	TRBJ2-6	TGTGCCAGCAGCCCGACTTCGTCTGGGGCCAACGTCCTGACTTTC	CASSPTSSGANVLTF
NA	13	TRBD1	TRBV7-9	TRBJ2-7	TGTGCCAGCAGCACAGGACAGGAGGACGAGCAGTACTTC	CASSTGQEDEQYF
NA	13	TRBD1	TRBV12-3/TRBV12-4	TRBJ1-1	TGTGCTACCCACGGACAGGGAGCAACTGAAGCTTTCTTT	CATHGQGATEAFF
many	14	TRBD1	TRBV5-1	TRBJ2-7	TGCGCCAGCAGCTTGGGACAGGGGACTGGCGAGCAGTACTTC	CASSLGQGTGEQYF
few	16	TRBD1	TRBV7-9	TRBJ1-2	TGTGCCAGCAGCTTCCCCCCGACAGGGGACTTCTATGGCTACACCTTC	CASSFPPTGDFYGYTF
few	16	NA	TRBV4-1	TRBJ1-5	TGCGCCAGCAGCCAAGAAGCAACCCTTAGCAATCAGCCCCAGCATTTT	CASSQEATLSNQPQHF
few	14	TRBD1	TRBV2	TRBJ1-2	TGTGCCAGCAGTCCCGGGACAGGGCTGTATGTCTACACCTTC	CASSPGTGLYVYTF
many	15	NA	TRBV7-3	TRBJ1-5	TGTGCCAGCAGCGACTGGACGGTTAGCAATCAGCCCCAGCATTTT	CASSDWTVSNQPQHF
many	16	NA	TRBV7-8	TRBJ1-6	TGTGCCAGCAGCCCATCGCGTAGCTACCATAATTCACCCCTCCACTTT	CASSPSRSYHNSPLHF
NA	17	NA	TRBV19	TRBJ1-5	TGTGCCAGTAAGGACGAGGGGGAAGCGGGTAGCAATCAGCCCCAGCATTTT	CASKDEGEAGSNQPQHF
few	13	TRBD1	TRBV7-3	TRBJ1-1	TGTGCCAGCTCTCAGGAGGGACAGAGTGAAGCTTTCTTT	CASSQEGQSEAFF
NA	15	NA	TRBV12-3/TRBV12-4	TRBJ1-3	TGTGCCAGCAGCTCCCCCGCCCTCTCTGGAAACACCATATATTTT	CASSSPALSGNTIYF
NA	13	NA	TRBV7-6	TRBJ1-4	TGTGCCAGCAGTCCGGGCCATGATGAAAAACTGTTTTTT	CASSPGHDEKLFF
NA	14	NA	TRBV12-3/TRBV12-4	TRBJ2-2	TGTGCCAGCAGTTTTAACATGAACACCGGGGAGCTGTTTTTT	CASSFNMNTGELFF
few	13	NA	TRBV12-3/TRBV12-4	TRBJ1-2	TGTGCCAGCAGTTTACGGTTGTTGGGGGGCTACACCTTC	CASSLRLLGGYTF
many	13	NA	TRBV7-9	TRBJ1-3	TGTGCCAGCAGCTTAGCGCAGAAAAACACCATATATTTT	CASSLAQKNTIYF
many	15	NA	TRBV15	TRBJ2-7	TGTGCCACCAGCAGAGTTTCGGGGGTAGTTTACGAGCAGTACTTC	CATSRVSGVVYEQYF
NA	15	TRBD1	TRBV20-1	TRBJ2-2	TGCAGTGCAAAGGACAGGGGGCAAGACACCGGGGAGCTGTTTTTT	CSAKDRGQDTGELFF
NA	16	NA	TRBV20-1	TRBJ2-7	TGCAGTGCTAGAGGATTAGAGGGGGGCCTCTCCTACGAGCAGTACTTC	CSARGLEGGLSYEQYF
once	18	NA	TRBV5-1	TRBJ2-2	TGCGCCAGCAGCCTCACAGGTCGTGGACAGATCAACACCGGGGAGCTGTTTTTT	CASSLTGRGQINTGELFF
many	13	NA	TRBV11-3	TRBJ2-7	TGTGCCAGCAGCTTGCAGGGAGGAGACGAGCAGTACTTC	CASSLQGGDEQYF
NA	14	NA	TRBV12-3/TRBV12-4	TRBJ2-7	TGTGCCAGCAGTAGACCGGGGCAGCTCTACGAGCAGTACTTC	CASSRPGQLYEQYF
NA	12	NA	TRBV25-1	TRBJ2-7	TGTGCCAGCAGTGACACGAGATACGAGCAGTACTTC	CASSDTRYEQYF
few	14	NA	TRBV5-1	TRBJ1-6	TGCGCCAGCAGCTTGCAGGATTTAAATTCACCCCTCCACTTT	CASSLQDLNSPLHF
NA	13	NA	TRBV9	TRBJ2-5	TGTGCCAGCAGCGAGGACCCTAATCAGCCCCAGTACTTC	CASSEDPNQPQYF